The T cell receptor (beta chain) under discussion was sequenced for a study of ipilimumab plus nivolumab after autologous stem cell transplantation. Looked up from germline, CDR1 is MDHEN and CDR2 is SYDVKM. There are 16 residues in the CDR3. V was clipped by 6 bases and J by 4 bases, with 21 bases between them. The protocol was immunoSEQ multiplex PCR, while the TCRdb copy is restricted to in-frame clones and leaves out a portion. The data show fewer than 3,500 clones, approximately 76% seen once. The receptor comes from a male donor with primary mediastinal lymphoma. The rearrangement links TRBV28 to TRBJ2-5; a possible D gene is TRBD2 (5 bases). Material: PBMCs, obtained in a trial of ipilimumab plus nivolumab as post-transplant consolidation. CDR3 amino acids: CASRPLVLYQLETQYF. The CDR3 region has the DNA TGTGCCAGCAGACCACTAGTCCTATACCAGTTAGAGACCCAGTACTTC.